These 3 T cell receptor beta chains were all obtained from the same sample, sequenced in a study of beta chain features in type 1 diabetes listed by TCRdb under 2018. Library method: the immunoSEQ multiplex PCR assay. The entire isolated RNA was reverse transcribed using the High Capacity cDNA Reverse Transcription Kit, and thus expressed TCRB transcripts were sequenced. TCRdb took over this immuneACCESS table, retaining in-frame rearrangements with V and J assigned. Such tables are incomplete; in checked studies, under half of the missing clones stem from an unresolved V gene, and the remainder is unexplained. A total of about 350,000 clones appear in this sample, roughly a fifth of them only once. Of the sample, approximately 0.041% is held by the ten largest clones. What was sequenced was naive CD4+ T cells from blood. This specimen's cell subset or site label, per the study, means: true naive CD4+ T cells. The receptors were sampled from a woman aged 18-29 years in good health.

The V call is TRBV29-1, the J call TRBJ2-4; no clear D. The length of the CDR3 is 14 residues. Germline V gives CDR1 SQVTM, CDR2 ANQGSEA. Trimming took off 5 bases at V and 0 bases at J, with 11 bases between the two ends. CDR3 DNA sequence: TGCAGCGTTACAGCAAATCTAGCCAAAAACATTCAGTACTTC. Translation gives CSVTANLAKNIQYF.

In its sample, this clone was seen a few times. The sample contains more than one DNA sequence encoding this CDR3. V is TRBV4-2 and J is TRBJ1-2, with 10 bases lining up with TRBD1. The V gene's germline CDR1 is LGHNA and CDR2 YNFKEQ. V lost 4 bases and J lost 3; bases outside the gene matches: 2. The CDR3 contains 14 residues. CDR3 residues: CASSLGQGDYGYTF. CDR3 nucleotide sequence: TGTGCCAGCAGCCTCGGACAGGGGGACTATGGCTACACCTTC.

This sequence joins TRBV5-1 and TRBJ2-5, with 13 bases aligning to TRBD2. Germline V lookup: CDR1 SGHRS, CDR2 YFSETQ. The trim removed 4 bases at V and 3 bases at J, leaving 3 bases unmatched. CDR3 length: 15 residues. The CDR3 loop reads CASSGLAGVKETQYF. CDR3 DNA sequence: TGCGCCAGCAGCGGACTAGCGGGGGTAAAAGAGACCCAGTACTTC.